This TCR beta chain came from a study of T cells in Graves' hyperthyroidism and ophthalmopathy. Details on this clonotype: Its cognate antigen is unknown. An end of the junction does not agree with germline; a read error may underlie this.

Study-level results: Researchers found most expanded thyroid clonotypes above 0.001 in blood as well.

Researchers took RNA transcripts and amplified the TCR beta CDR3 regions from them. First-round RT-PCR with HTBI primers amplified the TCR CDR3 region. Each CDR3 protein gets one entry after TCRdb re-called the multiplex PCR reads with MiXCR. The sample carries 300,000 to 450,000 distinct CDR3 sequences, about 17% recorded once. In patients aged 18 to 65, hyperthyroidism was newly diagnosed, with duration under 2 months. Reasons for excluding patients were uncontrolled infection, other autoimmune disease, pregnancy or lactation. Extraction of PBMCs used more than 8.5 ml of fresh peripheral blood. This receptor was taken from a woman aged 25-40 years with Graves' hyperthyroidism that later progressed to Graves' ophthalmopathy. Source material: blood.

The CDR3 bases are TGTGCCAGCAGTTTAGGGGCCGGGAGTAATGAAAAACTGTCTTTT. Residues: CASSLGAGSNEKLSF. The V call is TRBV28, the J call TRBJ1-4, with a tentative D call TRBD1 (5 bases). CDR1 and CDR2 from the germline V gene are MDHEN and SYDVKM. The CDR3 consists of 15 residues.